These 26 T cell receptor beta chains were sequenced from one sample in a study of human T cells and chemical hapten exposure. TCRdb recomputed calls from the RACE reads with MiXCR, one row per CDR3 protein. Of about 160,000 distinct CDR3 sequences in the sample, about 30% were seen once. This sample's time point: patch test 3, about 24 weeks after DPC sensitization. Treatment given: therapeutic diphenylcyclopropenone sensitization with weekly scalp DPC. The starting material was whole blood, obtained in connection with sensitization to the hapten diphenylcyclopropenone (DPC). These TCRs come from a young woman with alopecia areata. Some clones in this sample may be carry-over from other donors' samples.

J is TRBJ1-1 and V is TRBV7-9, with 11 bases aligning to TRBD1. The germline CDR1 and CDR2 sequences are SEHNR and FQNEAQ (reference sequence). The CDR3 extends over 19 amino acids. J gave up 2 bases and V 1 base, and 12 bases lay outside the gene matches. The CDR3 DNA is TGTGCCAGCAGCTTAGGGAATATTCGGGACAGGGGGACCAACACTGAAGCTTTCTTT. The encoded protein is CASSLGNIRDRGTNTEAFF.

The V and J genes are TRBV12-3 or TRBV12-4 and TRBJ2-1, with D maybe TRBD1 (6 bases). The CDR3 runs 15 residues. Trimming cost V 7 bases and J 3 bases, with 16 bases left between them. CDR3 amino acids: CASNPPGHIYNEQFF. Written as DNA, the CDR3 is TGTGCCAGCAACCCTCCGGGACACATCTACAATGAGCAGTTCTTC.

This chain uses TRBV7-9 with TRBJ2-3; D is ambiguous. Germline V gives CDR1 SEHNR, CDR2 FQNEAQ (reference sequence). This CDR3 comprises 12 residues. The V gene lost 6 bases and the J gene lost 15 bases, with 19 bases spanning the gap. The CDR3 DNA sequence: TGTGCCAGCAGGCCAGATGGGGATACGGAATATTTT. Translating gives CASRPDGDTEYF.

This clonotype appeared a few times. The J gene is TRBJ1-2, the V gene TRBV5-6; 8 nucleotides line up with TRBD1. The V gene end was trimmed by 4 bases and the J gene end by 7 bases; junction bases not matched to a gene: 9. Germline values: CDR1 SGHDT, CDR2 YYEEEE. This CDR3 comprises 14 residues. The CDR3 DNA sequence: TGTGCCAGCAGCCTGGAAGGGACAGGTTTTGGCTACACCTTC. Encoded protein: CASSLEGTGFGYTF.

This clonotype was found a few times. J is TRBJ2-7 and V is TRBV6-1; D unclear. CDR1 and CDR2 from the germline V gene are MNHNS and SASEGT. The CDR3 length is 12 residues. V was clipped by 10 bases and J by 1 base, with 11 bases between them. For the CDR3, the DNA is TGTGCCACCGGGCCGTTTTCCTACGAGCAGTACTTC. Its translation: CATGPFSYEQYF.

The table lists this clonotype with a few counts. The CDR3 reads CSARDRVDTEAFF. For the CDR3, the DNA is TGCAGTGCTCGGGACAGGGTGGACACTGAAGCTTTCTTT. J is TRBJ1-1 and V is TRBV20-1; 9 bases are shared with TRBD1. With 5 bases clipped from V and 3 bases from J, the junction kept 4 bases outside the gene matches. The CDR3 length is 13 residues. CDR1 is DFQATT and CDR2 is SNEGSKA in the germline V gene (reference sequence).

This clonotype has only a few counts. The J gene is TRBJ2-1, the V gene TRBV21-1; the table's D call TRBD2 went unverified against the DNA. TRBV21-1 represents a pseudogene. CDR3 length: 12 residues. CDR3 loop: CASSTSGREQFF. The CDR3 nucleotides are TGTGCCAGCAGCACTAGCGGGAGGGAGCAGTTCTTC.

The V call is TRBV7-3, the J call TRBJ2-2, with D perhaps given as TRBD1 or TRBD2 (5 bases each). The CDR3 is 15 residues long. Looked up from germline, CDR1 is SGHTA and CDR2 is FQGTGA. V shed 1 base and J shed 1 base, with 7 bases lying between them. CDR3 region: CASSLMRGNTGELFF. The CDR3 coding sequence is TGTGCCAGCAGCTTAATGAGGGGGAACACCGGGGAGCTGTTTTTT. Based on the CDR3 plus reference TRBV7-3 and TRBJ2-2, the full variable domain is GAGVSQTPSNKVTEKGKYVELRCDPISGHTALYWYRQSLGQGPEFLIYFQGTGAADDSGLPNDRFFAVRPEGSVSTLKIQRTERGDSAVYLCASSLMRGNTGELFFGEGSRLTVL.

This clonotype came up a few times. V is TRBV7-2 and J is TRBJ2-3; D not resolved. The CDR3 is 13 amino acids. The germline V gene has CDR1 SGHTA and CDR2 FQGNSA. The V and J ends lost 4 bases and 6 bases respectively, with 11 bases between them. The CDR3 nucleotides are TGTGCCAGCAGCTCTTACCTGGACGATACGCAGTATTTT. Translated, it gives CASSSYLDDTQYF.

The chain is built from TRBV29-1 and TRBJ2-5; 8 bases match TRBD2. V was pared by 6 bases and J by 8 bases, with 11 bases of the junction left unmatched. The CDR3 is 13 residues long. The germline gives CDR1 SQVTM, CDR2 ANQGSEA. The CDR3 sequence: CSVRSGGPDTQYF. CDR3 sequence (DNA): TGCAGCGTCCGGAGCGGGGGACCTGACACCCAGTACTTC.

This chain links TRBV4-2 with TRBJ2-7; D is unclear. The CDR3 consists of 15 residues. The V end was cut by 2 bases, the J end by 3 bases, with 14 bases between. Per germline, CDR1 LGHNA and CDR2 YNFKEQ. For the CDR3, the DNA is TGTGCCAGCAGCCAACAACGCGAGAGTTACTACGAGCAGTACTTC. Translated, it gives CASSQQRESYYEQYF.

This clonotype has only a few counts. The chain combines TRBV11-2 with TRBJ1-1; D unresolved. In germline, CDR1 is SGHAT, CDR2 FQNNGV. CDR3 length: 16 residues. V was shortened by 1 base and J by 5 bases, with 17 bases between the two germline ends. In nucleotides, the CDR3 is TGTGCCAGCAGCTTAGGTCTAGGCAGGTTAAGTACTGAAGCTTTCTTT. Protein product: CASSLGLGRLSTEAFF.

This clonotype was detected a few times. This chain connects TRBV7-8 to TRBJ1-5; D gene uncertain. CDR1 SGHVS and CDR2 FQNEAQ come from the germline V gene. The CDR3 spans 14 residues. The V and J ends lost 3 bases and 5 bases respectively, with 11 bases between them. The CDR3 DNA reads TGTGCCAGCAGCTTTAGGGCAGGTGATCAGCCCCAGCATTTT. Translating it yields CASSFRAGDQPQHF.

The V and J genes are TRBV7-2 and TRBJ2-3, with 13 bases fitting TRBD2. Germline lookup yields CDR1 SGHTA and CDR2 FQGNSA. CDR3 length: 16 residues. V lost 6 bases and J lost 3; bases outside the gene matches: 6. CDR3 sequence (DNA): TGTGCCAGCAGTTATGGACTAGCGGGGGCTACAGATACGCAGTATTTT. Translating gives CASSYGLAGATDTQYF. The full variable domain, in which reference TRBV7-2 and TRBJ2-3 provide the parts outside the CDR3, is GAGVSQSPSNKVTEKGKDVELRCDPISGHTALYWYRQSLGQGLEFLIYFQGNSAPDKSGLPSDRFSAERTGGSVSTLTIQRTQQEDSAVYLCASSYGLAGATDTQYFGPGTRLTVL.

This clonotype appeared a few times. V is TRBV12-3 or TRBV12-4 and J is TRBJ1-2; D is unclear. V was pared by 3 bases and J by 8 bases, with 7 bases between. CDR3 length: 11 residues. The CDR3 sequence: CASSFERGYTF. As DNA, the CDR3 is TGTGCCAGCAGTTTTGAGAGGGGCTACACCTTC.

This clonotype was counted a few times. The chain is built from TRBV20-1 and TRBJ1-4; D ambiguous. Trimming removed 3 bases at V and 4 bases at J, with 9 bases between. The CDR3 totals 13 residues. Germline V gene sequence: CDR1 DFQATT, CDR2 SNEGSKA (reference sequence). CDR3 amino acids: CSARGDVNEKLFF. CDR3 DNA: TGCAGTGCTAGGGGAGACGTTAATGAAAAACTGTTTTTT.

The CDR3 here is CASSSTGTPYNEQFF. The CDR3 nucleotides read TGTGCCAGCAGCTCTACCGGGACACCCTACAATGAGCAGTTCTTC. V usage is TRBV3-1 and J usage is TRBJ2-1; D is possibly TRBD1 (6 bases). The germline gives CDR1 LGHDT, CDR2 YNNKEL (reference sequence). V gave up 5 bases and J gave up 2 bases, with 13 bases separating them. CDR3 size: 15 residues.

The chain is built from TRBV7-9 and TRBJ2-7; 12 bases agree with TRBD2. J lost 10 bases, V lost 0 bases, and 7 bases had no gene match. This CDR3 comprises 15 residues. CDR1 is SEHNR and CDR2 is FQNEAQ in the germline V gene (reference sequence). The chain's CDR3 is CASSLALTSGSHQYF. For the CDR3, the DNA is TGTGCCAGCAGCTTAGCCCTGACTAGCGGGAGCCATCAGTACTTC.

J is TRBJ2-7 and V is TRBV6-5; a possible D gene is TRBD2 (5 bases). Trimming stripped 2 bases from V and 4 bases from J, with 12 bases between. The germline gives CDR1 MNHEY, CDR2 SVGAGI. The CDR3 consists of 14 residues. The CDR3 sequence is CASSYVTGGYEQYF. The CDR3 DNA reads TGTGCCAGCAGTTACGTTACGGGCGGGTACGAGCAGTACTTC.

The rearrangement uses TRBV6-1 and TRBJ1-2, with D unresolved. This CDR3 has 13 residues. Trimming removed 3 bases from V and 4 bases from J, with 9 bases in between. Germline CDR1 MNHNS, CDR2 SASEGT. The CDR3 DNA sequence: TGTGCCAGCAGTGAGAGAGGGAGCTATGGCTACACCTTC. It translates to CASSERGSYGYTF.

The V gene is TRBV20-1, the J gene TRBJ2-7; the match to TRBD2 covers 7 bases. This CDR3 region has 15 residues. Germline V gives CDR1 DFQATT, CDR2 SNEGSKA (reference sequence). Trimming took 6 bases from V and 0 from J; bases not matched to a gene: 11. Written as DNA, the CDR3 is TGCAGTGCGACTAGCCTCGACACCAGCTCCTACGAGCAGTACTTC. Translated, it gives CSATSLDTSSYEQYF.

As for this clonotype: Just one base apart from a much larger clone, this may be a read error. The V gene is TRBV6-5, the J gene TRBJ1-1; D is unclear. The CDR3 runs 12 residues. Deletions cut 6 bases from V and 5 bases from J, with 10 bases between. Per the germline V gene, CDR1 is MNHEY and CDR2 is SVGAGI. CDR3 residues: CASSLMGTEAFF. The CDR3 nucleotides read TGTGCCAGCAGCTTAATGGGGACTGAAGCTTTCTTT.

This clonotype was detected a few times. The chain links TRBV7-2 to TRBJ2-1; D gene ambiguous. This CDR3 contains 11 residues. The germline V and J ends were trimmed by 3 bases and 6 bases, with 3 bases remaining between them. Germline V gene data show CDR1 as SGHTA and CDR2 as FQGNSA. The CDR3 DNA follows: TGTGCCAGCAGCTTGCCCAATGAGCAGTTCTTC. It codes for CASSLPNEQFF.

This clonotype was detected only a few times. This chain connects TRBV5-1 to TRBJ2-5, with D possibly matching TRBD2 (5 bases). The germline V and J ends were trimmed by 0 bases and 5 bases, with 14 bases remaining between them. The germline V gene encodes CDR1 SGHRS and CDR2 YFSETQ. The CDR3 covers 15 residues. The CDR3 loop reads CASSLGGRNAETQYF. DNA of the CDR3: TGCGCCAGCAGCTTGGGAGGGCGCAACGCGGAGACCCAGTACTTC.

The J gene is TRBJ2-7, the V gene TRBV30; TRBD2 agrees at 7 bases. The CDR3 spans 16 residues. The V and J ends lost 0 bases and 6 bases, in that order; junction bases with no gene match: 14. Germline V lookup: CDR1 GTSNPN, CDR2 SVGIG (reference sequence). CDR3 region: CAWSVPHGLVRSEQYF. CDR3 in DNA: TGTGCCTGGAGTGTACCCCATGGACTAGTTAGGTCCGAGCAGTACTTC. Full variable domain (missing parts from reference TRBV30 and TRBJ2-7): SQTIHQWPATLVQPVGSPLSLECTVEGTSNPNLYWYRQAAGRGLQLLFYSVGIGQISSEVPQNLSASRPQDRQFILSSKKLLLSDSGFYLCAWSVPHGLVRSEQYFGPGTRLTVT.

The chain combines TRBV6-2 or TRBV6-3 with TRBJ2-7, with D tentatively TRBD1 (5 bases). CDR1 is MNHEY, CDR2 SVGEGT, per germline. Trimming left V 3 bases short and J 3 bases short, with 12 bases between. The CDR3 spans 14 residues. CDR3 in amino acids: CASSYLQGGYEQYF. The CDR3 DNA reads as TGTGCCAGCAGTTATCTCCAGGGTGGCTACGAGCAGTACTTC.